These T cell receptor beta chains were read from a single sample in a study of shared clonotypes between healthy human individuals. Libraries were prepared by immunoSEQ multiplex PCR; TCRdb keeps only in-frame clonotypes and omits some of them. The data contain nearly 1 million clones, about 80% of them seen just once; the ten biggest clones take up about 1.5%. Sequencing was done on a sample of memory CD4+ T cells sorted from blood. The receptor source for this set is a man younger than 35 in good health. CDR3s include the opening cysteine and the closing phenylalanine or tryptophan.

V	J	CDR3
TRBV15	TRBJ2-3	CATTPGASLTDTQYF
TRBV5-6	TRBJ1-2	CASSFARRGYTF
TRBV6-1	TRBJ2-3	CASSEPSVSDTQYF
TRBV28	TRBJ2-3	CASSFERTDTQYF
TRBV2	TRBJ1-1	CASSEASNTEAFF
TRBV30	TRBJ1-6	CAWKEWQGPSPLHF
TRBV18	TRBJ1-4	CASSPPSDEKLFF
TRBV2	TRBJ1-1	CASSEDKFRRNTEAFF
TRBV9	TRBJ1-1	CASSVLRDKNKAFF
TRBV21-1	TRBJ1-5	CASSKSGTDDQPQHF
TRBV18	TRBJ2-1	CASSPQTTQNEQFF
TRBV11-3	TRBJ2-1	CASSASGSSYNEQFF
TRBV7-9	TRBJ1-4	CASSLRTGAGDEKLFF
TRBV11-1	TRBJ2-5	CASSSWGQAKETQYF
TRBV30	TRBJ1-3	CAHENSAGNTIYF
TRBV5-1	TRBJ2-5	CASSSTGKETQYF
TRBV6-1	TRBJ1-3	CASSAGEGNTIYF
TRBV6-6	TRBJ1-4	CASSYPGGGEKLFF
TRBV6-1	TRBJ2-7	CASSDIGSSYEQYF
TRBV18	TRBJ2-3	CASHPGQPTDTQYF
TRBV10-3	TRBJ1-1	CAIRGGTEAFF
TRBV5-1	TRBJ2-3	CASSLGAGSSDTQYF
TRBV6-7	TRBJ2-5	CASSPRQPQETQYF
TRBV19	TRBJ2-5	CASSIGLAEQETQYF
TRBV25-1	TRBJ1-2	CASSAHRDRGGGYTF
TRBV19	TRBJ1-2	CASSSQLDPNYGYTF